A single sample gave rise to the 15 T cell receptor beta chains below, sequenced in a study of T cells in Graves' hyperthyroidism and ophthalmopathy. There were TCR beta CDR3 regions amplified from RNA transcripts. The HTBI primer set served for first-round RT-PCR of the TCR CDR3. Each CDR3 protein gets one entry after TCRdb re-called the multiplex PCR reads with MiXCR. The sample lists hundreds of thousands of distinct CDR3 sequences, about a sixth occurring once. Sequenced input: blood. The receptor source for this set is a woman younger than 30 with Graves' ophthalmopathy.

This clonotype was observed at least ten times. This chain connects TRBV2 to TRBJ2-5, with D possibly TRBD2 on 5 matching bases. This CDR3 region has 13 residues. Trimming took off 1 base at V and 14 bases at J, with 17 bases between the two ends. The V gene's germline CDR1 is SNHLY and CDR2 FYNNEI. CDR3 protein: CASSEGSAGPRYF. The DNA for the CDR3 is TGTGCCAGCAGTGAAGGTAGTGCGGGCCCCCGATACTTC.

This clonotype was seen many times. This CDR3 is CASSPRLTSGSVDTQYF. The CDR3 nucleotides are TGTGCCAGCAGCCCTCGACTGACTAGCGGGAGTGTGGATACGCAGTATTTT. The V and J genes are TRBV7-9 and TRBJ2-3, with 12 bases fitting TRBD2. J gave up 6 bases and V 5 bases, and 12 bases lay outside the gene matches. The germline V gene encodes CDR1 SEHNR and CDR2 FQNEAQ (reference sequence). The CDR3 consists of 17 residues.

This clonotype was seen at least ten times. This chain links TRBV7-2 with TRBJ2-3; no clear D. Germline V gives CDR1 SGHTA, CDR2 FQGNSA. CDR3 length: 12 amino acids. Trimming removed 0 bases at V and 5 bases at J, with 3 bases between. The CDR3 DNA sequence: TGTGCCAGCAGCTTAGCGGTAGATACGCAGTATTTT. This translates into CASSLAVDTQYF.

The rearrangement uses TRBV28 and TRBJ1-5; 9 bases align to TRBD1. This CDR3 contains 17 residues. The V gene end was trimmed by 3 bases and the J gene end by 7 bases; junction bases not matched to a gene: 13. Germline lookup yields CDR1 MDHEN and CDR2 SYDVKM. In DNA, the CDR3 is TGTGCCAGCAGTTTTCTCATGACAGGGGGAAGTCGGCAGCCCCAGCATTTT. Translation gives CASSFLMTGGSRQPQHF.

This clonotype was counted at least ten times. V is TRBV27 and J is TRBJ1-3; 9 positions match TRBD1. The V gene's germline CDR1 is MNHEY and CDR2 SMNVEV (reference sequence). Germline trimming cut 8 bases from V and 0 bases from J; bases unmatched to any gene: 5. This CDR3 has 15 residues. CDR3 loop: CASSTTGGSGNTIYF. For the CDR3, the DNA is TGTGCCAGCTCAACGACAGGGGGCTCTGGAAACACCATATATTTT.

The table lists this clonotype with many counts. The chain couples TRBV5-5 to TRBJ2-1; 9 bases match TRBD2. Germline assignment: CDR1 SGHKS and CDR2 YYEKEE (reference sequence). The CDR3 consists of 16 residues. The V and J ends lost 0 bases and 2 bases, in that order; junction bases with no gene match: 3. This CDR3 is CASSLGVAGAYNEQFF. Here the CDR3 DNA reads TGTGCCAGCAGCTTGGGGGTAGCGGGGGCCTACAATGAGCAGTTCTTC.

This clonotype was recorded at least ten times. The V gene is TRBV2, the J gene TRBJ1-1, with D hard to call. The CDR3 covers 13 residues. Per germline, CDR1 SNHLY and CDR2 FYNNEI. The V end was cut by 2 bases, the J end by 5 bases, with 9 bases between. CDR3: CASSEMKRTEAFF. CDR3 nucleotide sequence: TGTGCCAGCAGTGAAATGAAGCGGACTGAAGCTTTCTTT.

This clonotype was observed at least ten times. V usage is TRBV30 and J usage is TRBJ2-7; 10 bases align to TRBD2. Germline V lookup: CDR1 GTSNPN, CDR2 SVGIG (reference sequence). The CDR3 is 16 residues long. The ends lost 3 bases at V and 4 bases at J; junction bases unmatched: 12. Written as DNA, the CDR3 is TGTGCCTGGAGCGGCATCGACAGCGGGGGGGCGTACGAGCAGTACTTC. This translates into CAWSGIDSGGAYEQYF.

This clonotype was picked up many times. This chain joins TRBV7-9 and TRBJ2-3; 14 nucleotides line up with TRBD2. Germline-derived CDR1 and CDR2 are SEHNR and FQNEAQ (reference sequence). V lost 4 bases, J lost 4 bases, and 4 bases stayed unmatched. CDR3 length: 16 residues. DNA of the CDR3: TGTGCCAGCAGCTGGTGGACTAGCGGGGGGCCAGATACGCAGTATTTT. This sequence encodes CASSWWTSGGPDTQYF.

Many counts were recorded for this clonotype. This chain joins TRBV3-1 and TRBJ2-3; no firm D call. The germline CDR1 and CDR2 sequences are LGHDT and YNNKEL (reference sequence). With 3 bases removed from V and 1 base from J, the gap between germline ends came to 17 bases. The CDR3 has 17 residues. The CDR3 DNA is TGTGCCAGCAGCCACTCACTGACCCCGTCTGGCACAGATACGCAGTATTTT. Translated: CASSHSLTPSGTDTQYF.

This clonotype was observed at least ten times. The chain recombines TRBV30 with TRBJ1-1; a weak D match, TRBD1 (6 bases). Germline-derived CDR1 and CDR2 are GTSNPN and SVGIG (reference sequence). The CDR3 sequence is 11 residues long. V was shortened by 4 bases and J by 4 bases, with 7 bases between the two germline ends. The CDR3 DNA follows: TGTGCCTGGAAGGGGGGCACTGAAGCTTTCTTT. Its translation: CAWKGGTEAFF.

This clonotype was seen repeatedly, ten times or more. For the CDR3, the DNA is TGTGCTAGTGTCGTAGGACTAGCGGGAGAAGGCGAGCAGTTCTTC. As protein: CASVVGLAGEGEQFF. The rearrangement joins TRBV12-5 to TRBJ2-1; 13 positions match TRBD2. The CDR3 loop spans 15 amino acids. V shed 7 bases and J 10 bases; nucleotides not matched to a gene: 10. Germline V CDR1 and CDR2: LGHNT, FRNRAP. The entire variable domain, with the rest obtained from reference TRBV12-5 and TRBJ2-1, is as follows: DARVTQTPRHKVTEMGQEVTMRCQPILGHNTVFWYRQTMMQGLELLAYFRNRAPLDDSGMPKDRFSAEMPDATLATLKIQPSEPRDSAVYFCASVVGLAGEGEQFFGPGTRLTVL.

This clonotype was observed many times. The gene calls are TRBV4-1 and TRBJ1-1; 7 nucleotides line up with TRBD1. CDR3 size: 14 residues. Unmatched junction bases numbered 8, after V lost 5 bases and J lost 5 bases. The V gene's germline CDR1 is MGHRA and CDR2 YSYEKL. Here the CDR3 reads CASSSPTGRTEAFF. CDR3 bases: TGCGCCAGCAGCTCACCGACAGGGCGTACTGAAGCTTTCTTT.

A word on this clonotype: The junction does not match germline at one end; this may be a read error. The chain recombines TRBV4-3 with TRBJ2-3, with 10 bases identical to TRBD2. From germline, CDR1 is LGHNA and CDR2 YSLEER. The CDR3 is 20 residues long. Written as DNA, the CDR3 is TGCGCCAGCAGCCAAGGAGAGAGAACTAGCGGGATGTCTAGCACAGATATGCAGTATTTT. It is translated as CASSQGERTSGMSSTDMQYF.

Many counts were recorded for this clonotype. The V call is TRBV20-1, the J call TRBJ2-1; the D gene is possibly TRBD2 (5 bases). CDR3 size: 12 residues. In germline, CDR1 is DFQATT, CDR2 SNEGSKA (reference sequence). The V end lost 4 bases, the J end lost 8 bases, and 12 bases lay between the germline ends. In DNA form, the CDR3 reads TGCAGTGCTACAACTAGTCACTATGAGCAGTTCTTC. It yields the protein CSATTSHYEQFF.